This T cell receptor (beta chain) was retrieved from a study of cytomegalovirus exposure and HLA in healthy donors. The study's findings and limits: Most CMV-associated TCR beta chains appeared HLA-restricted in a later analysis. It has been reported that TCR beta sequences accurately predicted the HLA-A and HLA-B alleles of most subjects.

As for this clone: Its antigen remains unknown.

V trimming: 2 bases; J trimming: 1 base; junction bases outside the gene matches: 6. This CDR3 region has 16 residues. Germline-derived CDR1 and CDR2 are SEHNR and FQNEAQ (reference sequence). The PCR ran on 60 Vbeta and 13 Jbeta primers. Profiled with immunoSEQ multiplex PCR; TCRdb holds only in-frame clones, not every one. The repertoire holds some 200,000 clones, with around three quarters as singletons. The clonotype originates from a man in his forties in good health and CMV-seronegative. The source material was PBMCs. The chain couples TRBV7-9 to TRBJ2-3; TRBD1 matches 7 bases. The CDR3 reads CASSLQRTGGTDTQYF. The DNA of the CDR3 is TGTGCCAGCAGCTTACAGAGGACAGGAGGCACAGATACGCAGTATTTT.